Below are 22 T cell receptor beta chains sequenced from a single sample in a study of CD4+ T cells in melanoma. Measured with immunoSEQ multiplex PCR; TCRdb has only the in-frame clones, and not every one. The table includes more than 110,000 clones, about 90% detected once. The receptors derive from a human donor with melanoma.

This chain uses TRBV5-1 with TRBJ1-1; D is uncertain. The CDR3 covers 14 residues. The V end was cut by 4 bases, the J end by 4 bases, with 14 bases between. In germline, CDR1 is SGHRS, CDR2 YFSETQ. CDR3 loop: CASSANGGSTEAFF. DNA of the CDR3: TGCGCCAGCAGCGCGAATGGAGGAAGCACTGAAGCTTTCTTT.

This rearrangement joins TRBV29-1 to TRBJ2-3, with D unresolved. V gave up 5 bases and J gave up 3 bases, with 12 bases separating them. This CDR3 is 13 amino acids long. Germline-derived CDR1 and CDR2 are SQVTM and ANQGSEA. CDR3 sequence: CSVTISATDTQYF. The DNA of the CDR3 is TGCAGCGTTACCATCTCAGCAACAGATACGCAGTATTTT.

V usage is TRBV7-9 and J usage is TRBJ2-3; 12 bases fit TRBD2. With 5 bases clipped from V and 6 bases from J, the junction kept 3 bases outside the gene matches. From germline, CDR1 is SEHNR and CDR2 FQNEAQ (reference sequence). This CDR3 spans 14 amino acids. CDR3 DNA: TGTGCCAGCAGCCCGACTAGCGGGGGTGATACGCAGTATTTT. It translates to CASSPTSGGDTQYF.

The chain employs TRBV5-1 and TRBJ2-7; no firm D call. The V end was cut by 4 bases, the J end by 2 bases, with 16 bases between. The CDR3 is 15 residues long. Germline CDR1 and CDR2: SGHRS and YFSETQ. The CDR3 here is CASSPTLDVTYEQYF. CDR3 nucleotide sequence: TGCGCCAGCAGCCCTACCCTTGATGTAACCTACGAGCAGTACTTC.

This chain joins TRBV2 and TRBJ2-7, with 8 bases that match TRBD2. Trimming at V came to 7 bases and at J to 2 bases, leaving 1 base not matched to a gene. Germline V gene lookup returns CDR1 SNHLY and CDR2 FYNNEI. The CDR3 consists of 12 residues. CDR3 region: CASKRETYEQYF. CDR3 DNA sequence: TGTGCCAGCAAGCGGGAGACCTACGAGCAGTACTTC. Filled out from reference TRBV2 and TRBJ2-7, the complete variable domain reads EPEVTQTPSHQVTQMGQEVILRCVPISNHLYFYWYRQILGQKVEFLVSFYNNEISEKSEIFDDQFSVERPDGSNFTLKIRSTKLEDSAMYFCASKRETYEQYFGPGTRLTVT.

This chain uses TRBV5-1 with TRBJ2-5, with 8 positions matching TRBD2. From germline, CDR1 is SGHRS and CDR2 YFSETQ. This CDR3 contains 16 residues. Trimming at V came to 0 bases and at J to 4 bases, leaving 8 bases not matched to a gene. CDR3 in DNA: TGCGCCAGCAGCTTGGTACGGGGGGGCCCGGTAGAGACCCAGTACTTC. Translated: CASSLVRGGPVETQYF.

The chain carries TRBV5-1 and TRBJ2-2; D unresolved. Trimming removed 2 bases from V and 0 bases from J, with 5 bases in between. Germline assignment: CDR1 SGHRS and CDR2 YFSETQ. The CDR3 runs 14 residues. CDR3 residues: CASSFDPNTGELFF. As DNA, the CDR3 is TGCGCCAGCAGCTTCGACCCGAACACCGGGGAGCTGTTTTTT.

The chain carries TRBV9 and TRBJ1-2; D is unclear. The CDR3 has 12 residues. Trimming took off 3 bases at V and 8 bases at J, with 11 bases between the two ends. The V gene's germline CDR1 is SGDLS and CDR2 YYNGEE. As DNA, the CDR3 is TGTGCCAGCAGCGAGGCCCTTGGGGGCTACACCTTC. Its protein is CASSEALGGYTF. Full variable domain (rest looked up from reference TRBV9 and TRBJ1-2): DSGVTQTPKHLITATGQRVTLRCSPRSGDLSVYWYQQSLDQGLQFLIQYYNGEERAKGNILERFSAQQFPDLHSELNLSSLELGDSALYFCASSEALGGYTFGSGTRLTVV.

The rearrangement links TRBV2 to TRBJ2-7; 11 bases fit TRBD2. Germline CDR1 and CDR2: SNHLY and FYNNEI. This CDR3 region has 14 residues. The V and J ends lost 7 bases and 4 bases, in that order; junction bases with no gene match: 6. The CDR3 sequence: CASTHSGGGYEQYF. DNA for the CDR3: TGTGCCAGCACGCATAGCGGGGGGGGTTACGAGCAGTACTTC. The full variable domain, completed using reference TRBV2 and TRBJ2-7, is EPEVTQTPSHQVTQMGQEVILRCVPISNHLYFYWYRQILGQKVEFLVSFYNNEISEKSEIFDDQFSVERPDGSNFTLKIRSTKLEDSAMYFCASTHSGGGYEQYFGPGTRLTVT.

The chain employs TRBV9 and TRBJ1-2, with 7 bases lining up with TRBD1. The CDR3 sequence is 16 residues long. Germline values: CDR1 SGDLS, CDR2 YYNGEE. Trimming removed 0 bases from V and 4 bases from J; junction bases left unmatched: 9. This CDR3 reads CASSVEGQPTIYGYTF. The CDR3, as DNA: TGTGCCAGCAGCGTAGAGGGACAGCCGACAATCTATGGCTACACCTTC.

The gene calls are TRBV18 and TRBJ2-2, with 8 bases matching TRBD2. V lost 6 bases to trimming and J lost 3 bases; unmatched junction nucleotides: 0. The germline V gene encodes CDR1 KGHSH and CDR2 LQKENI. This CDR3 is built from 13 residues. This CDR3 reads CASSGRDTGELFF. The CDR3 region has the DNA TGTGCCAGCTCCGGGAGGGACACCGGGGAGCTGTTTTTT.

The genes are TRBV5-4 and TRBJ2-7, with D tentatively TRBD2 (6 bases). The CDR3 runs 16 residues. V shed 0 bases and J shed 1 base, with 14 bases lying between them. Germline values: CDR1 SGHNT, CDR2 YYREEE (reference sequence). CDR3 bases: TGTGCCAGCAGCTTGGCCGGGCAGGGAGGATCCTACGAGCAGTACTTC. Translating gives CASSLAGQGGSYEQYF.

The chain joins TRBV10-3 to TRBJ1-2, with a weak D call TRBD1 (6 bases). Germline V gene sequence: CDR1 ENHRY, CDR2 SYGVKD. Trimming took 8 bases from V and 7 from J, leaving 14 bases between them. The CDR3 contains 12 residues. In DNA form, the CDR3 reads TGTGCCATCCAGGGACAATTGGGTGGCTACACCTTC. Protein sequence: CAIQGQLGGYTF.

The chain has TRBV6-1 and TRBJ1-2; D call uncertain. Trimming removed 3 bases from V and 2 bases from J, with 4 bases in between. The CDR3 consists of 12 residues. Germline assignment: CDR1 MNHNS and CDR2 SASEGT. The CDR3 nucleotides read TGTGCCAGCAGTGATCTAAACTATGGCTACACCTTC. This encodes CASSDLNYGYTF.

V usage is TRBV7-2 and J usage is TRBJ1-2; a possible D gene is TRBD1 (5 bases). Trimming cost V 1 base and J 8 bases, with 17 bases left between them. This CDR3 contains 15 residues. Looked up from germline, CDR1 is SGHTA and CDR2 is FQGNSA. For the CDR3, the DNA is TGTGCCAGCAGCTTAGATATCATGGGACGAGGGGGCTACACCTTC. Encoded protein: CASSLDIMGRGGYTF.

The gene calls are TRBV30 and TRBJ2-5; D possibly corresponds to TRBD2 (6 bases). The DNA end is a closer match to TRBJ2-7, so the J assignment may be wrong. Germline V gene data show CDR1 as GTSNPN and CDR2 as SVGIG (reference sequence). The CDR3 length is 14 residues. CDR3 loop: CAWSVGGATYEQYF. The CDR3 DNA reads TGTGCCTGGAGTGTAGGCGGGGCCACCTACGAGCAGTACTTC.

This clone came up once. The rearrangement links TRBV5-1 to TRBJ2-5; TRBD2 agrees at 15 bases. CDR1 is SGHRS, CDR2 YFSETQ, per germline. The CDR3 consists of 18 residues. J was trimmed by 2 bases and V by 0 bases; bases with no gene match: 5. As DNA, the CDR3 is TGCGCCAGCAGCTTGGCCTTGGGACTAGCGGGGGGACAAGAGACCCAGTACTTC. Translation gives CASSLALGLAGGQETQYF.

This clone was seen once. The rearrangement joins TRBV6-1 to TRBJ1-3; D call uncertain. The CDR3 runs 15 residues. Germline V gene sequence: CDR1 MNHNS, CDR2 SASEGT. V was cut by 4 bases and J by 4 bases, with 14 bases left in between. In nucleotides, the CDR3 is TGTGCCAGCAGTGGGGCCGGAGCTACGGGAAACACCATATATTTT. It specifies CASSGAGATGNTIYF.

The chain uses TRBV2 and TRBJ1-6; D might be TRBD1 (6 bases). V lost 8 bases and J lost 9, with 11 bases in between. Germline CDR1 and CDR2: SNHLY and FYNNEI. The length of the CDR3 is 12 residues. CDR3 coding DNA: TGTGCCAGCCAGGACAGAGGTTCACCCCTCCACTTT. Its translation: CASQDRGSPLHF.

The chain has TRBV5-4 and TRBJ2-5, with D perhaps matching TRBD1 (6 bases). Trimming removed 5 bases from V and 5 bases from J, with 19 bases in between. The germline V gene has CDR1 SGHNT and CDR2 YYREEE (reference sequence). The CDR3 totals 15 residues. CDR3 bases: TGTGCCAGCAGTAACGGACAGACCCGTAGGGAGACCCAGTACTTC. The encoded protein is CASSNGQTRRETQYF.

This sequence joins TRBV5-1 and TRBJ1-5; 8 nucleotides agree with TRBD1. Germline trimming cut 4 bases from V and 2 bases from J; bases unmatched to any gene: 2. The CDR3 spans 14 residues. Germline CDR1 SGHRS, CDR2 YFSETQ. CDR3 DNA sequence: TGCGCCAGCAGCGAGACAGGGGGCAATCAGCCCCAGCATTTT. It specifies CASSETGGNQPQHF.

The gene calls are TRBV25-1 and TRBJ2-7, with 10 bases fitting TRBD2. V lost 6 bases, J lost 6 bases, and 8 bases stayed unmatched. This CDR3 has 14 residues. The germline V gene encodes CDR1 MGHDK and CDR2 SYGVNS. The CDR3 protein is CASRATSGVGEQYF. The CDR3 bases are TGTGCCAGCAGGGCAACTAGCGGGGTAGGCGAGCAGTACTTC.